The next 6 T cell receptor beta chains were all read from a single sample in a study of blood T cells in healthy people across ages. The second PCR ran about 6 to 12 cycles with a sample-barcoded 5' primer and J-beta primers. A single record per CDR3 protein comes from TCRdb applying MiXCR to the 5' RACE reads. The sample lists about 500,000 distinct CDR3 sequences; under 30% were seen once. These data were also filed under a second study, of T cells of mothers and their children.

The sample was blood. The receptors were gathered from a boy younger than 18 in good health.

In this sample, this clonotype turned up a few times. The chain combines TRBV4-1 with TRBJ2-2; D may be TRBD1 or TRBD2 (5 bases each). Per germline, CDR1 MGHRA and CDR2 YSYEKL. V lost 1 base, J lost 5 bases, and 11 bases lay in between. The CDR3 is made up of 15 amino acids. The CDR3 reads CASSQAGRGTGELFF. The CDR3 DNA reads TGCGCCAGCAGCCAAGCGGGACGGGGTACCGGGGAGCTGTTTTTT.

This clonotype has only a few counts. This chain uses TRBV25-1 with TRBJ2-5, with D possibly called TRBD1 or TRBD2 (6 bases each). Germline loops: CDR1 MGHDK, CDR2 SYGVNS. The CDR3 runs to 13 residues. V was shortened by 8 bases and J by 4 bases, with 14 bases between the two germline ends. CDR3 sequence reads: CASEGGWGETQYF. The CDR3 DNA reads TGTGCCAGCGAGGGGGGTTGGGGAGAGACCCAGTACTTC.

This clonotype occurred a few times. The rearrangement uses TRBV28 and TRBJ1-4; a possible D gene is TRBD1 (6 bases). Germline lookup yields CDR1 MDHEN and CDR2 SYDVKM. The CDR3 runs 14 residues. Trimming took 3 bases from V and 7 from J, leaving 12 bases between them. CDR3 protein: CASSFWGLGEKLFF. The CDR3 DNA reads as TGTGCCAGCAGTTTTTGGGGGCTGGGTGAAAAACTGTTTTTT.

This rearrangement joins TRBV28 to TRBJ1-1; the match to TRBD1 covers 7 bases. V was pared by 8 bases and J by 6 bases, with 9 bases of the junction left unmatched. Germline V gives CDR1 MDHEN, CDR2 SYDVKM. This CDR3 is 13 amino acids long. CDR3 protein: CASRGGGSSEAFF. Written as DNA, the CDR3 is TGTGCCAGCCGAGGGGGCGGCTCCTCTGAAGCTTTCTTT.

This clonotype was seen more than once but under ten times. The CDR3 protein is CASSPGSNTEAFF. The CDR3 nucleotides are TGTGCCAGCAGCCCAGGCTCGAACACTGAAGCTTTCTTT. The J gene is TRBJ1-1, the V gene TRBV7-2; D is ambiguous. This CDR3 has 13 residues. CDR1 is SGHTA and CDR2 is FQGNSA in the germline V gene. Trimming stripped 5 bases from V and 1 base from J, with 8 bases between.

This clonotype was observed a few times. This chain links TRBV7-9 with TRBJ2-1, with 7 bases matching TRBD1. J gave up 6 bases and V 3 bases, and 8 bases lay outside the gene matches. This CDR3 spans 15 amino acids. Germline CDR1 is SEHNR and CDR2 is FQNEAQ (reference sequence). As DNA, the CDR3 is TGTGCCAGCAGCTTTTTTCGGACAGGAGTCAATGAGCAGTTCTTC. Protein product: CASSFFRTGVNEQFF.